This TCR beta chain comes out of a study of cytomegalovirus exposure and HLA in healthy donors. Turning to this clone: Its specificity is not known.

Study-wide results and caveats: Subsequent analysis found a tendency for first-cohort TCR clusters to co-occur within the 90 to 150 validation repertoires.

V lost 6 bases and J 2 bases, leaving 10 bases between the germline ends. Per germline, CDR1 MNHEY and CDR2 SVGAGI. This CDR3 spans 13 amino acids. Only in-frame clones appear in the TCRdb table, and some are missing; sequencing was by immunoSEQ multiplex PCR. Of approximately 150,000 clones listed, around 90% are singletons. Material: PBMCs. The sequence was obtained from a young man in good health and CMV-seropositive. The chain has TRBV6-5 and TRBJ1-2; D remains ambiguous. This CDR3 reads CASREGRNYGYTF. The CDR3 bases are TGTGCCAGCAGGGAAGGGAGGAACTATGGCTACACCTTC.